This T cell receptor (beta chain) comes out of a study of T cells in tumors after PD-1 blockade. Study in general: Prior checkpoint blockade, systemic immunosuppressant use, or anti-cancer therapy within 4 weeks excluded patients. Study findings and constraints: Peripheral recruitment is suggested, as some novel exhausted tumor clones were in pre-treatment blood.

CDR3 length: 15 residues. Germline V CDR1 and CDR2: SGDLS, YYNGEE. Trimming cost V 2 bases and J 3 bases, with 11 bases left between them. Tumor or blood genomic DNA was sequenced, with inputs of about 600 ng to 6,004 ng. Details on this clone: Its antigen is undetermined.

Sequencing was performed with immunoSEQ multiplex PCR; in TCRdb, only in-frame clones are kept and a portion is missing. The repertoire holds some 66,000 clones, with approximately 79% as singletons. The sequence came from a human donor with basal cell carcinoma. The sample here was PBMCs, taken after anti-PD-1 treatment. V usage is TRBV9 and J usage is TRBJ1-4, with D hard to call. CDR3 in amino acids: CASSVRGQPNEKLFF. Written as DNA, the CDR3 is TGTGCCAGCAGCGTGCGAGGTCAGCCTAATGAAAAACTGTTTTTT.